The rows below give T cell receptor beta chains drawn from one sample of a study of identical twins. TCRdb fed the 5' RACE reads into MiXCR, producing one record per CDR3 protein. Of nearly 900,000 distinct CDR3 sequences in the sample, 9% to 15% were seen once. The sample was also linked to a second study, of yellow fever vaccine responses in identical twins.

Material: PBMCs. The receptor set was obtained from a woman aged 18 to 35 in good health. The CDR3 runs from the conserved cysteine through the conserved F or W. Fields, in order: D gene, clone size, J gene, V gene, CDR3 protein, CDR3 DNA. A D gene is named only where the DNA matches it firmly. Some rows mark clone size as missing; the rest say once, few, many or name a class of expanded clone.

.	few	TRBJ1-2	TRBV10-3	CATNPGVAYYGYTF	TGTGCCACGAACCCGGGGGTCGCATACTATGGCTACACCTTC
.	.	TRBJ2-3	TRBV20-1	CSAPGFGASSTDTQYF	TGCAGTGCTCCGGGGTTTGGGGCGTCCAGCACAGATACGCAGTATTTT
.	.	TRBJ2-2	TRBV20-1	CSARSTGANTGELFF	TGCAGTGCTAGGTCGACGGGGGCGAACACCGGGGAGCTGTTTTTT
TRBD2	many	TRBJ2-1	TRBV13	CASSLGTSAYNEQFF	TGTGCCAGCAGCTTAGGGACTAGCGCCTACAATGAGCAGTTCTTC
TRBD2	.	TRBJ2-1	TRBV11-1	CASSPPLYSGSSYNEQFF	TGTGCCAGCAGCCCACCCCTTTATAGCGGGAGCTCCTACAATGAGCAGTTCTTC
TRBD1	many	TRBJ1-5	TRBV12-3/TRBV12-4	CASSLGQVGGNQPQHF	TGTGCCAGCAGCTTAGGACAGGTTGGGGGCAATCAGCCCCAGCATTTT
.	.	TRBJ1-6	TRBV7-9	CASTLTTLESPLHF	TGTGCCAGCACCCTTACCACCCTGGAATCACCCCTCCACTTT
TRBD2	.	TRBJ2-5	TRBV29-1	CSVGGSSGGAEETQYF	TGCAGCGTTGGAGGTAGTAGCGGGGGGGCCGAGGAGACCCAGTACTTC
.	few	TRBJ2-5	TRBV5-5	CASSGTSEETQYF	TGTGCCAGCAGCGGGACGTCTGAGGAGACCCAGTACTTC
TRBD1	few	TRBJ1-5	TRBV10-3	CATSFTGGDNQPQHF	TGTGCCACTTCCTTCACAGGGGGCGACAATCAGCCCCAGCATTTT
.	few	TRBJ1-1	TRBV5-1	CASSFDRKNTEAFF	TGCGCCAGCAGCTTTGACAGAAAGAACACTGAAGCTTTCTTT
.	many	TRBJ1-2	TRBV12-3/TRBV12-4	CASSLANGYTF	TGTGCCAGCAGTTTAGCGAATGGCTACACCTTC
.	.	TRBJ1-5	TRBV7-8	CASSPASSNQPQHF	TGTGCCAGCAGCCCTGCCAGTAGCAATCAGCCCCAGCATTTT
.	.	TRBJ1-2	TRBV5-1	CASSGGPAENYGYTF	TGCGCCAGCAGCGGCGGCCCGGCAGAGAACTATGGCTACACCTTC
.	few	TRBJ1-4	TRBV20-1	CSVGRENEKLFF	TGCAGTGTTGGACGGGAGAATGAAAAACTGTTTTTT
TRBD2	.	TRBJ2-1	TRBV29-1	CSVLTSGYNEQFF	TGCAGCGTTTTGACTAGCGGCTACAATGAGCAGTTCTTC
TRBD2	.	TRBJ2-1	TRBV12-3/TRBV12-4	CASTWIAGGRGFF	TGTGCCAGCACCTGGATAGCGGGGGGACGCGGGTTCTTC
.	.	TRBJ2-5	TRBV19	CASSTPGDRRQETQYF	TGTGCCAGTAGTACCCCGGGCGACAGGAGGCAGGAGACCCAGTACTTC
.	.	TRBJ2-1	TRBV5-6	CASSFSSSGEQFF	TGTGCCAGCAGCTTTTCGAGTAGCGGTGAGCAGTTCTTC
.	few	TRBJ2-1	TRBV12-3/TRBV12-4	CASTASYNEQFF	TGTGCCAGCACCGCCTCCTACAATGAGCAGTTCTTC
TRBD2	.	TRBJ2-1	TRBV7-9	CASSLAGVAGGSNEQFF	TGTGCCAGCAGCTTAGCTGGGGTAGCGGGGGGGTCCAATGAGCAGTTCTTC
.	many	TRBJ1-2	TRBV4-1	CASSPSDRRGYTF	TGCGCCAGCAGCCCTTCAGACAGGCGTGGCTACACCTTC
.	many	TRBJ2-1	TRBV29-1	CSVGVTSYNEQFF	TGCAGCGTTGGGGTAACCTCCTACAATGAGCAGTTCTTC
.	once	TRBJ2-3	TRBV20-1	CSASVGGSTDTQYF	TGCAGTGCTAGCGTGGGGGGCAGCACAGATACGCAGTATTTT
.	few	TRBJ2-4	TRBV2	CASSLQKNIQYF	TGTGCCAGCAGCCTACAGAAAAACATTCAGTACTTC
.	.	TRBJ2-7	TRBV28	CASSLWRLPPYEQYF	TGTGCCAGCAGTTTATGGAGGCTCCCACCCTACGAGCAGTACTTC
.	few	TRBJ1-6	TRBV20-1	CSAGPTGYNSPLHF	TGCAGTGCTGGCCCGACCGGGTATAATTCACCCCTCCACTTT
.	many	TRBJ2-7	TRBV29-1	CSVAYSSRDGGSYEQYF	TGCAGCGTTGCGTATTCCTCCCGGGACGGAGGATCCTACGAGCAGTACTTC
.	few	TRBJ2-1	TRBV20-1	CSARGNLGYNEQFF	TGCAGTGCTAGAGGAAACCTGGGTTACAATGAGCAGTTCTTC
TRBD1	.	TRBJ2-1	TRBV7-8	CASRRRDRGIDEQFF	TGTGCCAGCAGACGCCGGGACAGGGGGATCGATGAGCAGTTCTTC
.	.	TRBJ2-1	TRBV14	CASSQGYSYNEQFF	TGTGCCAGCAGCCAAGGTTACTCCTACAATGAGCAGTTCTTC
.	.	TRBJ2-5	TRBV6-5	CASSYSPDRGTQYF	TGTGCCAGCAGTTACTCACCGGACCGAGGGACCCAGTACTTC
.	.	TRBJ2-4	TRBV18	CASSPGVEENIQYF	TGTGCCAGCTCACCAGGGGTAGAGGAAAACATTCAGTACTTC
.	few	TRBJ2-5	TRBV29-1	CSTGTQRETQYF	TGCAGCACTGGGACCCAGAGGGAGACCCAGTACTTC
.	few	TRBJ2-7	TRBV5-1	CASSLDMRKDPTKQYF	TGCGCCAGCAGCTTGGATATGAGGAAAGACCCCACGAAGCAGTACTTC
.	.	TRBJ1-1	TRBV29-1	CSVRRANTEAFF	TGCAGCGTTCGACGGGCGAACACTGAAGCTTTCTTT
TRBD2	few	TRBJ2-1	TRBV9	CASSVAGGRNEQFF	TGTGCCAGCAGCGTAGCGGGAGGGCGGAATGAGCAGTTCTTC
.	few	TRBJ2-7	TRBV10-2	CASSEWKLGERGSYEQYF	TGCGCCAGCAGTGAGTGGAAGTTGGGCGAAAGGGGATCCTACGAGCAGTACTTC
TRBD1	few	TRBJ2-3	TRBV20-1	CSAPTGTGSTDTQYF	TGCAGTGCACCGACCGGGACAGGGAGTACAGATACGCAGTATTTT
.	few	TRBJ1-2	TRBV7-9	CASGDTDLYGYTF	TGTGCCAGCGGGGACACCGATCTCTATGGCTACACCTTC
TRBD2	few	TRBJ2-7	TRBV3-1	CASSPRRTSGEGYEQYF	TGTGCCAGCAGCCCTCGGCGGACTAGCGGAGAGGGGTACGAGCAGTACTTC
TRBD1	.	TRBJ2-3	TRBV5-1	CASSAGQGAKADTQYF	TGCGCCAGCAGCGCTGGACAGGGAGCCAAGGCCGATACGCAGTATTTT
.	few	TRBJ1-3	TRBV20-1	CSAPEDSSGNTIYF	TGCAGTGCACCCGAGGACAGCTCTGGAAACACCATATATTTT
.	few	TRBJ2-7	TRBV29-1	CSAEGDSSYEQYF	TGCAGCGCCGAAGGGGACTCCTCCTACGAGCAGTACTTC
TRBD2	many	TRBJ2-1	TRBV10-3	CAISEGREDPFMFF	TGTGCCATCAGTGAGGGGCGGGAGGATCCCTTTATGTTCTTC